The T cell receptor (beta chain) under discussion was sequenced for a study of cytomegalovirus exposure and HLA in healthy donors (TCRdb year 2017). Study-wide context: In an earlier analysis of 550 to 750 of the donors, around 290 Gb of sequence data and 100 million or so unique TCR beta sequences from some 170 million T cells were reported. Roughly 310 gigabases of sequencing data and 70 million to 100 million unique TCR sequences were included in an early release covering several hundred HLA-typed donors. Among the 398 genotyped donors, approximately 81% belonged to the genetic ancestry cluster associated with self-reported Caucasian donors. The aim of the study was to test whether cataloging public T cell receptors could identify signatures of past pathogen exposure. The study used immunosequencing to profile the T cell repertoires of 666 subjects and linked those repertoires to cytomegalovirus serostatus. Along with the approximately 700-subject first cohort, a separate validation cohort of over 90 different subjects was used. The study combined high-throughput TCR immunosequencing, statistical association of individual TCRs with disease status, and machine learning to predict cytomegalovirus infection status. A later analysis re-examined previously published TCR beta repertoires from roughly 720 donors and added high-resolution HLA genotyping to investigate patterns of TCR occurrence. Rather than drawing on any new phenotypic data, the later analysis identified candidate immune exposures from TCR beta sequences and the way those sequences occurred across donors. An earlier analysis of approximately 500 of the donors applied high-throughput TCR beta sequencing to assess whether each TCR beta V gene segment acted as functional or pseudogenic. Donor age, sex, ethnicity and CMV serostatus were compiled together with the repertoire data. A later genetic analysis used genome-wide SNP genotypes for about 55% of the 666 donors, treating that subset as a discovery cohort. Every discovery cohort repertoire had been produced on one sequencing platform. Both class I and class II loci were covered by HLA typing, at four-digit resolution. The number of typed donors differed by locus: roughly 629-630 for A, B, C, DRB1 and DQB1; 522 for DQA1; approximately 610 for DPA1; and about 450 for DPB1. About 5 DR-DQ haplotypes were handled as single units for association and clustering, since linkage in the cohort was strong. Among 300 to 500 genotyped donors of the cohort, an average of approximately 220,000 unique TCR beta nucleotide sequences was sequenced per donor, of which about 19% were non-productive.

About this clone itself: Its antigen is currently not known. No quality values exist for individual bases; no much larger clone is one base distant.

The study at large found these results: In this cohort, only TCR beta chains were sequenced, and detectable features were limited by the absence of alpha or paired-chain data. The authors suggested that the approach could potentially be generalized to other disease states and immunological phenotypes. Sequencing depth was assumed to be roughly uniform across donors in the presence/absence analyses, though that assumption may not hold. In a later genetic analysis, fewer N-insertions in productive TCRs were reported among donors in an Asian-associated ancestry cluster than the approximately 670-donor mean. Several of the top co-occurrence clusters appeared to be linked to parvovirus B19, influenza, CMV and Epstein-Barr virus, according to a later analysis. In a later analysis, most CMV-associated TCR beta chains were found to appear HLA-restricted, with HLA associations seemingly driven largely by CMV exposure. Linkage disequilibrium might explain the correlated functional status among segregating V segments, but an unknown experimental factor could not be excluded. A further reported finding was that TCR beta sequences accurately predicted the HLA-A and HLA-B alleles for most subjects in the first cohort. In a later analysis, HLA-associated TCR beta chains were found to be more clonally expanded and to have lower generation probabilities than equally common non-associated chains. Because some donors lacked HLA typing at each locus, the association tests relied only on the typed subset. A few of the identified cytomegalovirus-associated TCR beta chains were confirmed in vitro to be specific for cytomegalovirus antigens. A cluster of highly shared sequence variants was judged likely to be a technical artifact of the sequencing pipeline. At a false discovery rate of 0.05, a later analysis linked some 17,000 TCR beta sequences to specific HLA alleles. For the cohort, immune exposure information was limited to CMV serostatus. An earlier analysis of 587 of the donors showed that most TCR beta V segments appeared in productive rearrangements either about 90% or about 30% of the time, which broadly matched IMGT annotations. V-gene and J-gene trimming of TCR beta chains was associated with a missense DCLRE1C variant in a later genetic analysis, and the association was replicated in an independent cohort. While some public TCRs were present in many individuals, most TCR sequences turned up only very rarely across donors. In a later analysis, the rate of TCR association differed among HLA loci, with DRB1 alleles having the most associated TCRs and HLA-C alleles having the fewest. In the study, roughly 160 TCR beta chains were listed as associated with cytomegalovirus. Because counts were too low, roughly 17 rarely observed V segments, including chromosome 9 orphons, were left out of the earlier analysis of 500 to 750 of the donors. Strong co-occurrence of HLA alleles, especially DR and DQ, made assigning TCR associations to individual alleles difficult. Cytomegalovirus status was reported to be diagnosed by the classifier with high specificity and sensitivity in both the original and validation cohorts. The 87-base-pair reads could not distinguish some IMGT-functional V segments, including TRBV6-2 and TRBV6-3, so those segments were excluded.

Libraries were built with the immunoSEQ multiplex PCR assay. A mixture of 60 forward primers for TCR Vbeta segments and 13 reverse primers for TCR Jbeta segments was used in the multiplex PCR. The CDR3 region of rearranged TCR beta genes was amplified from genomic DNA by a multiplex PCR assay. On the Illumina HiSeq System, the amplified TCR beta libraries were sequenced as 87-base-pair reads. As for the authors' bioinformatics: A later analysis tallied about 77 million unique TCR beta chains across the 666 repertoires, and about 12 million of those chains were shared by two or more donors. To remove PCR and sequencing errors, raw reads were error-corrected and collapsed into unique sequences using a nearest-neighbor algorithm that merged closely related sequences. Alignment of CDR3 sequences to IMGT reference sequences was used to assign V, D and J gene segments. For a sequence to be retained, a match of at least six nucleotides was required to both a V gene segment and a J gene segment. Rearrangements were called productive when the CDR3 lacked stop codons and stayed in frame with V and J; all others were non-productive. CDR3 was defined according to IMGT convention as the region running from the second conserved V-encoded cysteine to the conserved J-encoded phenylalanine. The earlier analysis of approximately 590 of the donors excluded any sequence lacking an unambiguous match to a single V gene segment. An earlier analysis of about 590 of the donors classified V segments as functional when productive rearrangements were above 56.7% and as segregating when the standard deviation between donors was above 5%. A statistical classification framework was built for diagnosing cytomegalovirus status from the catalog of TCR beta chain sequences. V and J gene assignment, in a later analysis, came from comparing TCR nucleotide sequences with IMGT/GENE-DB human TR gene sequences. The TCRdist pipeline was used in a later analysis to assign CDR3 sequences and most-parsimonious VDJ recombination scenarios. In a later analysis, each TCR beta chain was defined by its CDR3 amino acid sequence together with its V-gene family, and reads without a unique V-gene family were excluded. As a way to deal with suspected cross-contamination and a sequencing artifact, a later analysis dropped 450 to 600 nucleotide sequences that were highly shared and had low generation probability. For each public chain, a later analysis derived a clonal expansion index from normalized ranks of inferred template counts within each repertoire. Generation probabilities in a later analysis came from a VDJ recombination model fitted to out-of-frame rearrangements, and those results were checked against IGoR. Hypergeometric tests were used in a later analysis to score TCR-TCR, TCR-HLA and TCR-CMV co-occurrence, with a repertoire-size bias correction applied to the TCR pairs. In a later analysis, false discovery rates were estimated by permuting HLA or CMV assignments 20 times. In a later analysis, co-occurring TCRs were grouped with DBSCAN, and TCRdist sequence similarity was added when clustering was performed within HLA-allele-positive subsets. For co-occurrence clustering, repertoires with fewer than 30,000 or more than 120,000 public chains were excluded, along with a handful of repertoires with anomalous nucleotide sharing. Sourced from immuneACCESS, this table was stored by TCRdb with only in-frame sequences that have V and J called. A share of the clones is absent; for the studies checked, an unresolved V gene accounts for under half, and the remainder has no known explanation. Clone size and the V and J calls come from that table; the DNA yielded D and trimming. The sample yields some 190,000 clones; 80% were counted once. Clones ranked in the top ten supply about 2.1% of the sample.

The germline V end is reduced by 0 bases and the J end by 0 bases; junction bases left unmatched: 3. Reading from cysteine to phenylalanine, the CDR3 counts 18 amino acids. Just CDR3 DNA is preserved here, 54 bases in frame from base 1. For CDR1 and CDR2, the germline V gene lists LGHNA and YSLEER. The cohort consisted of 650 to 850 healthy bone marrow donors. At the time of sampling, all cohort members were nominally healthy, though unrecorded immune exposures were likely present. The donor tested CMV seronegative, placing the donor among the 350 or so seronegative members of the cohort. A peripheral blood sample was provided by each donor, and peripheral blood mononuclear cells were used for TCR beta sequencing. The Qiagen DNeasy Blood Extraction Kit was used to extract genomic DNA from the blood cell samples.

Sequenced: PBMCs. The sequence joins TRBV4-3 to TRBJ2-3, and TRBD2 matches 13 of the central bases. The TCR was taken from a young woman in good health and CMV-seronegative. The DNA sequence follows: TGCGCCAGCAGCCAAGAATTGGGACTAGCGGGGAGCACAGATACGCAGTATTTT. This codes for CASSQELGLAGSTDTQYF.